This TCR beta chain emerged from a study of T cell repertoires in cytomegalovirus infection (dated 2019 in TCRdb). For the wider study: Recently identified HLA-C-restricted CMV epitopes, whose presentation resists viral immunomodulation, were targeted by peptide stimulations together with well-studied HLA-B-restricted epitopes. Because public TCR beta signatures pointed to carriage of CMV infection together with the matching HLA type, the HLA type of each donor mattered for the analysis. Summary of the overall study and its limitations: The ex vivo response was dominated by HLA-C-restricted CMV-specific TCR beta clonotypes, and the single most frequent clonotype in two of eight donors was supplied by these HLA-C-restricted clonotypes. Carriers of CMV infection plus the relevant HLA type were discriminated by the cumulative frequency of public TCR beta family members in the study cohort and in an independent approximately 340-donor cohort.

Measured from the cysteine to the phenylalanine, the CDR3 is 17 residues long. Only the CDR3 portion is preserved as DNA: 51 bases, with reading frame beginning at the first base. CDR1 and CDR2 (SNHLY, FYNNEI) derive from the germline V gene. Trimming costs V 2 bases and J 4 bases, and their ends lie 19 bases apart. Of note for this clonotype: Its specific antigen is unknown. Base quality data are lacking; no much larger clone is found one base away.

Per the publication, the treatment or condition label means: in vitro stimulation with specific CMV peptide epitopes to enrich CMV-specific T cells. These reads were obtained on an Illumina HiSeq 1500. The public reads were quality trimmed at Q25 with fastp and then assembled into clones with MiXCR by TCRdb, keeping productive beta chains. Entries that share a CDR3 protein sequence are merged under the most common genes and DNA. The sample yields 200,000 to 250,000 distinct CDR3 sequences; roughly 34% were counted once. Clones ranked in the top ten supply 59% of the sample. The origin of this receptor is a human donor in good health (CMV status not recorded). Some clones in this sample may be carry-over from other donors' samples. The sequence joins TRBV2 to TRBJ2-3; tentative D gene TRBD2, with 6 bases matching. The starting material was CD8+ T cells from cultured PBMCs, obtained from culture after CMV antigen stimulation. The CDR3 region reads CASSELLGGDLSDTQYF. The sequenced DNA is TGTGCCAGCAGTGAACTTTTAGGAGGGGATTTATCAGATACGCAGTATTTT.